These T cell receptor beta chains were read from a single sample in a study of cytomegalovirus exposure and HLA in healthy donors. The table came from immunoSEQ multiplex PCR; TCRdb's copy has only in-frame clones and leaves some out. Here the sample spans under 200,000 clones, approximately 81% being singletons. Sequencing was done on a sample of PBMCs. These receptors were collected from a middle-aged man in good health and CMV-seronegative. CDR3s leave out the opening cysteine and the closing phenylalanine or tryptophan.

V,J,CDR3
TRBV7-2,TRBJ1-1,ASSPWGEGEAF
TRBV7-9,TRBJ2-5,ASSLPGQGVQETQY
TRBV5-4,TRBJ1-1,ASSSPQGWNTEAF
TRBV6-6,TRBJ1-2,ASSFSPTGYGYT
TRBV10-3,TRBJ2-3,AISVAAGQGSTDTQY
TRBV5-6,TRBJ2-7,ASSLETSTRNEQY
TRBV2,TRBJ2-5,ASSDYWGRETQY
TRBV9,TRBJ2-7,ASSSRDYAANEQY
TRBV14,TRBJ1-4,ASRSAGGNEKLF
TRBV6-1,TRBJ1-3,ASSEGWGAGNTIY
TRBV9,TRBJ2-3,ASSQRSLRTDTQY
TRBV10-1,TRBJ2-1,ANADGRGAQF
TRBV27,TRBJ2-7,ASSATGGRGLPYEQY
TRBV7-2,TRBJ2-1,ASSLAAGGPYEQF
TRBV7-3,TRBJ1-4,ASNHHKSSGEKLF